Described below is a single T cell receptor (beta chain) sequence and its context. Its antigen remains unknown. Using its own MiXCR run on the 5' RACE reads, TCRdb lists one record per CDR3 protein. The sample contains under 350,000 distinct CDR3 sequences, around 16% of which appear only once. V lost 3 bases and J 4 bases, leaving 8 bases between the germline ends. The germline V gene has CDR1 SGHTA and CDR2 FQGNSA. CDR3 length: 13 amino acids. This sample is drawn from a study of T-cell memory formation after mild COVID-19. Study observations and caveats: Contracting clones, day 15 to 85, had balanced CD4/CD8, and later expanders favored CD4+.

The chain recombines TRBV7-2 with TRBJ2-3, with D unclear. This clonotype was sampled from a man between 18 and 35 years old who had mild COVID-19 (a few samples of this study predate the infection). Cell type and time point are not known. Sequenced: PBMCs or a T cell subset sorted from them (not recorded which). CDR3 residues: CASSFIRSDTQYF. The DNA of the CDR3 is TGTGCCAGCAGCTTTATTCGGTCAGATACGCAGTATTTT.